This entry describes one T cell receptor beta chain. The CDR3 has 14 amino acids. V shed 5 bases and J shed 7 bases, with 12 bases lying between them. CDR1 is SNHLY and CDR2 is FYNNEI in the germline V gene. In the authors' workflow: Scientists estimated how many nucleated cells there were by amplifying reference gene primers. Generated by immunoSEQ multiplex PCR, the TCRdb table keeps only in-frame clones and is missing some. The V and J calls and the clone size are those of that table, but D and trimming were determined from the DNA. The sample includes fewer than 110,000 clones, about 80% of them seen just once. The entry originates in a study of blood T cell repertoires in COVID-19. About the study: Donors in the United States, Italy and Spain gave samples during acute or convalescent COVID-19. The cDNA or gDNA used as material had been derived from T cells, B-cell-depleted T cells, or PBMCs.

The J gene is TRBJ1-6, the V gene TRBV2; possible D gene TRBD1, 6 bases. The origin of this receptor is a human donor in a cohort sampled during active or convalescent COVID-19. The sample consisted of peripheral blood. The CDR3 reads CASSYRALNSPLHF. DNA of the CDR3: TGTGCCAGCAGTTACAGGGCGCTGAATTCACCCCTCCACTTT.